This T cell receptor (beta chain) is from a study of blood T cell repertoires in COVID-19 (dated by TCRdb to the early 2020s). Describing the broader study: Samples from collaborators originated in the United States, Italy and Spain and spanned both the acute and convalescent phases of COVID-19. The prospective study material was composed of cDNA or gDNA derived from T cells, B-cell-depleted T cells, or PBMCs. The dataset comprised deeply sampled blood TCRbeta repertoires from subjects exposed to, actively infected with, or recovered from COVID-19. The repertoires were released in a freely available public database intended as a resource for research on the immune response to SARS-CoV-2. Samples came from the ongoing ImmuneRACE study (first 160 participants) plus 1,254 subjects from 6 global collaborators. Nearly every sample came with metadata listing a de-identified subject ID, COVID-19 status, age in years and sex. Where available, HLA class I and class II types were taken from metadata supplied by the sample provider and were not determined by assay-based typing.

Study-level results and caveats: Clinical and demographic metadata were provided uncurated, with the amount varying by source and participant.

This clone was recorded once. The antigen this receptor binds is unknown. The record has no base qualities; no much larger clone is one base away. Per the germline V gene (reference sequence), LNHDA is the CDR1 and SQIVND is the CDR2. The CDR3, from cysteine to phenylalanine, totals 13 residues. Only CDR3 DNA is held: 39 bases, read in frame from base 1. Trimming removed 6 bases from V and 8 bases from J; the gene matches leave 4 bases unexplained. The collaborating institutions used their own protocols to collect whole blood in K2EDTA tubes. For TCRbeta analysis, collaborators shipped samples as frozen whole blood, isolated PBMCs, or DNA extracted from either of those sample types. TCRbeta CDR3 regions were amplified from genomic DNA using the immunoSEQ Assay, a bias-controlled multiplex PCR. The paper's data handling went like this. The number of nucleated cells in each sample was estimated from the amplification of reference gene primers within the assay. To quantify the absolute abundance of each unique TCRbeta CDR3 rearrangement, sequence reads were collapsed and filtered. For each sample, productive Simpson clonality was calculated by taking the square root of Simpson's diversity index across productive rearrangements. Entries here come from immuneACCESS through TCRdb and include only in-frame sequences with V and J called. Some clones fail to appear in such tables; in the studies checked, an unresolved V gene covers under half of the shortfall, and the cause of the remainder is unknown. V, J and clone size derive from that table, while D and trimming were established from the DNA sequence. Counted in this sample were over 200,000 clones; about 85% of them appeared once. The top ten clones comprise 15% to 20% of the sample.

Material for sequencing was peripheral blood. The receptor's source is an elderly woman with active or convalescent COVID-19. The sequence joins TRBV19 to TRBJ1-4; 9 junctional bases match TRBD1. The CDR3 here reads CASRRDRVEKLFF. The nucleotide sequence is given as TGTGCCAGTAGAAGGGACAGGGTCGAAAAACTGTTTTTT.